This T cell receptor (beta chain) was sequenced in a study of cytomegalovirus exposure and HLA in healthy donors (dated by TCRdb to about 2017). Regarding the research as a whole: An earlier analysis of some 500 of the donors reported 250 to 300 Gb of sequence data and some 120 million unique TCR beta sequences from about 179 million T cells. Roughly 290 gigabases of sequencing data and 70 million to 100 million unique TCR sequences made up an early release that covered approximately 700 HLA-typed donors. Among the approximately 420 genotyped donors, under 90% belonged to the genetic ancestry cluster associated with self-reported Caucasian donors. The study was designed to test whether signatures of past pathogen exposure could be identified by cataloging public T cell receptors. Using immunosequencing, the study profiled T cell repertoires from about 610 subjects and related those repertoires to cytomegalovirus serostatus. A separate validation cohort of 90 to 150 different subjects was used in addition to the approximately 640-subject first cohort. To predict cytomegalovirus infection status, the study combined high-throughput TCR immunosequencing, statistical association of individual TCRs with disease status, and machine learning. A later analysis re-examined previously published TCR beta repertoires from roughly 720 donors and added high-resolution HLA genotyping to investigate patterns of TCR occurrence. The later analysis used no new phenotypic data to find candidate immune exposures, relying instead on TCR beta sequences and their occurrence across donors. An earlier analysis of several hundred of the donors applied high-throughput TCR beta sequencing to assess whether each TCR beta V gene segment acted as functional or pseudogenic. Donor age, sex, ethnicity and CMV serostatus were compiled together with the repertoire data. In a later genetic analysis, genome-wide SNP genotypes for 398 of the 666 donors were used, and that subset was treated as a discovery cohort. All discovery cohort repertoires had been generated on a single sequencing platform. HLA typing covered class I and class II loci at four-digit resolution. Typing coverage varied by locus: roughly 629-630 donors for A, B, C, DRB1 and DQB1; more than 500 for DQA1; around 610 for DPA1; fewer than 480 for DPB1. Several DR-DQ haplotypes were handled as single units for association and clustering because linkage in the cohort was strong. On average, over 200,000 unique TCR beta nucleotide sequences were sequenced per donor among some 430 genotyped donors of the cohort, with roughly 18% of those sequences being non-productive. The paper as a whole reports these results and caveats: A later analysis found that most CMV-associated TCR beta chains appeared HLA-restricted, with HLA associations seemingly driven largely by CMV exposure. Strong co-occurrence of HLA alleles, especially DR and DQ, made assigning TCR associations to individual alleles difficult. A total of 150 to 200 TCR beta chains were listed by the study as associated with cytomegalovirus. This cohort had only TCR beta chains sequenced, and the lack of alpha or paired-chain data limited which features could be detected. A group of highly shared sequence variants was considered likely to be a technical artifact of the sequencing pipeline. Correlated functional status among segregating V segments might be attributable to linkage disequilibrium, but an unknown experimental factor could not be ruled out. It was suggested by the authors that the approach could potentially be generalized to other disease states and immunological phenotypes. A further reported finding was that TCR beta sequences accurately predicted the HLA-A and HLA-B alleles for most subjects in the first cohort. In an earlier analysis of some 500 of the donors, most TCR beta V segments appeared in productive rearrangements about 90% or about 30% of the time, broadly matching IMGT annotations. A later analysis found that HLA-associated TCR beta chains were more clonally expanded and had lower generation probabilities than equally common non-associated chains. Because some donors lacked HLA typing at each locus, the association tests relied only on the typed subset. The presence/absence analyses assumed that sequencing depth was roughly uniform across donors, and that assumption may not be true. The classifier was reported to diagnose cytomegalovirus status with high specificity and sensitivity in both the original cohort and the validation cohort. Because the 87-base-pair reads could not distinguish some IMGT-functional V segments, including TRBV6-2 and TRBV6-3, those segments were excluded. The only immune exposure information available for the cohort was CMV serostatus. In a later analysis, the rate of TCR association differed among HLA loci, with DRB1 alleles having the most associated TCRs and HLA-C alleles having the fewest. According to a later genetic analysis, donors in an Asian-associated ancestry cluster had fewer N-insertions in productive TCRs than the approximately 700-donor mean. In a later analysis, several top co-occurrence clusters were reported to appear linked to parvovirus B19, influenza, CMV and Epstein-Barr virus. A later genetic analysis associated a missense DCLRE1C variant with V-gene and J-gene trimming of TCR beta chains, and an independent cohort replicated the association. Because counts were too low, some 17 rarely observed V segments, including chromosome 9 orphons, were excluded from the earlier analysis of under 650 of the donors. Across donors, most TCR sequences were observed very rarely, whereas some public TCRs were present in many individuals. A few of the identified cytomegalovirus-associated TCR beta chains were confirmed in vitro to be specific for cytomegalovirus antigens. In a later analysis, about 17,000 TCR beta sequences were associated with specific HLA alleles at a false discovery rate of 0.05.

CDR1 SGHRS and CDR2 YFSETQ were looked up in the germline V gene. Trimming at the junction amounts to 1 base on V and 4 bases on J, and the germline ends lie 5 bases apart. The CDR3 runs 12 residues from the cysteine to the phenylalanine. CDR3 DNA only is kept here, 36 bases in frame from base 1. Preparation of the library involved the immunoSEQ multiplex PCR assay. For the multiplex PCR, a mixture combining 60 forward primers for TCR Vbeta segments and 13 reverse primers for TCR Jbeta segments was used. The CDR3 region of rearranged TCR beta genes was amplified from genomic DNA by a multiplex PCR assay. Amplified TCR beta libraries were sequenced as 87-base-pair reads on the Illumina HiSeq System. For the original study's pipeline: In a later analysis, 70 million to 95 million unique TCR beta chains were counted across the approximately 620 repertoires, and approximately 11 million of these chains were shared by at least two donors. Raw reads were error-corrected and collapsed into unique sequences by a nearest-neighbor algorithm in which closely related sequences were merged to remove PCR and sequencing errors. To assign V, D and J gene segments, CDR3 sequences were aligned to IMGT reference sequences. For a sequence to be retained, a match of at least six nucleotides was required to both a V gene segment and a J gene segment. Rearrangements were classified as productive when the CDR3 lacked stop codons and remained in frame with V and J, and all other rearrangements were classified as non-productive. CDR3 was defined according to IMGT convention as the region running from the second conserved V-encoded cysteine to the conserved J-encoded phenylalanine. Sequences without an unambiguous match to a single V gene segment were excluded from the earlier analysis of 500 to 700 of the donors. In an earlier analysis of 587 of the donors, V segments were called functional above 56.7% productive rearrangements and were called segregating when the between-donor standard deviation exceeded 5%. A statistical classification framework was built for diagnosing cytomegalovirus status from the catalog of TCR beta chain sequences. V and J gene assignment, in a later analysis, came from comparing TCR nucleotide sequences with IMGT/GENE-DB human TR gene sequences. A later analysis assigned CDR3 sequences and most-parsimonious VDJ recombination scenarios with the TCRdist pipeline. In a later analysis, each TCR beta chain was defined by its CDR3 amino acid sequence together with its V-gene family, and reads lacking a unique V-gene family were excluded. As a way to deal with suspected cross-contamination and a sequencing artifact, a later analysis dropped 592 nucleotide sequences that were highly shared and had low generation probability. In a later analysis, a clonal expansion index was calculated for each public chain from normalized within-repertoire ranks of inferred template counts. Generation probabilities in a later analysis came from a VDJ recombination model fitted to out-of-frame rearrangements, and those results were checked against IGoR. In a later analysis, hypergeometric tests were used to score TCR-TCR, TCR-HLA and TCR-CMV co-occurrence, with a repertoire-size bias correction applied to TCR pairs. In a later analysis, false discovery rates were estimated by permuting HLA or CMV assignments 20 times. In a later analysis, co-occurring TCRs were grouped using DBSCAN, and TCRdist sequence similarity was added for clustering within HLA-allele-positive subsets. Repertoires with fewer than 30,000 or more than 120,000 public chains, plus five repertoires with anomalous nucleotide sharing, were excluded from co-occurrence clustering. As stored in TCRdb, this immuneACCESS dataset retains in-frame rearrangements with V and J assigned. A fraction of the clones does not appear; measured against another copy, unresolved V genes explain less than half of the discrepancy, and the remainder lacks a known reason. V, J and clone size reflect that table, while D and trimming were determined from the DNA. In this sample's table one finds 120,000 or so clones. Roughly 3.5% of the sample belongs to the ten largest clones.

A note on this clone: The clone's antigen remains unknown.

The cohort was made up of about 670 healthy bone marrow donors. All cohort members were sampled while nominally healthy, although unrecorded immune exposures were likely present. The donor was CMV seronegative and belonged to the group of 352 seronegative cohort members. Each donor provided a peripheral blood sample, and peripheral blood mononuclear cells were used for TCR beta sequencing. The Qiagen DNeasy Blood Extraction Kit was used to extract genomic DNA from the blood cell samples. This clonotype was obtained from a man aged 18 to 30 in good health and CMV-seronegative. Recombination connected TRBV5-1 to TRBJ1-1; the D gene cannot be resolved reliably. Sequencing was carried out using PBMCs. The CDR3 reads CASSLSSTEAFF. The DNA reads as follows: TGCGCCAGCAGCTTGAGTAGCACTGAAGCTTTCTTT.